This TCR beta chain stems from a study of blood T cell repertoires in COVID-19. Study-level information: Researchers got acute and convalescent COVID-19 samples from the United States, Italy and Spain. From T cells, B-cell-depleted T cells, or PBMCs came the material, which was cDNA or gDNA.

Participant reports of clinical history set cohort assignment. Recovered Cohort 3 donors showed two negative PCRs, clearance, or symptom resolution. This clone was seen a handful of times. Clones were read by immunoSEQ multiplex PCR, and TCRdb kept only the in-frame ones, dropping some. The sample carries fewer than 400,000 clones, over 85% recorded once. The germline V gene has CDR1 LGHDT and CDR2 YNNKEL (reference sequence). The CDR3 is 17 residues long. Trimming stripped 1 base from V and 4 bases from J, with 20 bases between. The sequenced sample was PBMCs or T cells enriched from blood (not recorded which). The chain combines TRBV3-1 (or the pseudogene TRBV3-2) with TRBJ2-7; D is uncertain. The clonotype comes from a woman in her twenties or thirties who had recovered from COVID-19. CDR3 protein: CASSQATPGSLSYEQYF. CDR3 sequence (DNA): TGTGCCAGCAGCCAAGCGACCCCGGGTAGCCTCTCATACGAGCAGTACTTC.